The 5 T cell receptor beta chains below all came from one sample that was sequenced in a study of blood T cell repertoires in COVID-19. The method was immunoSEQ multiplex PCR; TCRdb's version includes in-frame clones alone and lacks a portion of them. The sample shows under 65,000 clones, about 93% of them seen only once. The sequencing input was peripheral blood. The receptors shown here come from an elderly man with acute or convalescent COVID-19.

This chain's CDR3 is CASSHEGATEAFF. The CDR3 nucleotides are TGTGCCAGCAGCCATGAGGGAGCCACTGAAGCTTTCTTT. V gene TRBV3-1 (or the pseudogene TRBV3-2) combines with J gene TRBJ1-1; D gene uncertain. Trimming took off 3 bases at V and 4 bases at J, with 9 bases between the two ends. This CDR3 is built from 13 residues. Germline V gene lookup returns CDR1 LGHDT and CDR2 YNNKEL (reference sequence).

The chain combines TRBV9 with TRBJ2-5, with TRBD1 as a possible D gene (6 bases). Trimming cost V 3 bases and J 3 bases, with 18 bases left between them. The germline gives CDR1 SGDLS, CDR2 YYNGEE. The CDR3 is 16 residues long. CDR3 sequence (DNA): TGTGCCAGCAGCGCTTCCCCAAACAGGGCCGAAGAGACCCAGTACTTC. As protein: CASSASPNRAEETQYF.

The chain carries TRBV5-6 and TRBJ2-4, with a weak D call TRBD2 (6 bases). Germline V lookup: CDR1 SGHDT, CDR2 YYEEEE. V dropped 0 bases and J dropped 5 bases, with 15 bases sitting between them. The CDR3 runs 16 residues. This chain's CDR3 is CASSLVAGTLENIQYF. CDR3 bases: TGTGCCAGCAGCTTGGTTGCGGGGACCCTTGAAAACATTCAGTACTTC.

This clone has a count of ten or more. This chain joins TRBV10-2 and TRBJ1-5; no reliable D call. Germline assignment: CDR1 WSHSY and CDR2 SAAADI. CDR3 length: 14 amino acids. V was cut by 2 bases and J by 7 bases, with 12 bases left in between. The CDR3 sequence: CASSEALDGQPQHF. The DNA for the CDR3 is TGCGCCAGCAGTGAGGCCTTAGACGGGCAGCCCCAGCATTTT.

This clone was recorded once. The chain has TRBV24-1 and TRBJ2-5, with no clear D. The CDR3 is 14 residues long. V was pared by 3 bases and J by 5 bases, with 12 bases between. In germline, CDR1 is KGHDR, CDR2 SFDVKD. In DNA, the CDR3 is TGTGCCACCAGTGATGCCCCGGCCGGGGAGACCCAGTACTTC. Encoded protein: CATSDAPAGETQYF.